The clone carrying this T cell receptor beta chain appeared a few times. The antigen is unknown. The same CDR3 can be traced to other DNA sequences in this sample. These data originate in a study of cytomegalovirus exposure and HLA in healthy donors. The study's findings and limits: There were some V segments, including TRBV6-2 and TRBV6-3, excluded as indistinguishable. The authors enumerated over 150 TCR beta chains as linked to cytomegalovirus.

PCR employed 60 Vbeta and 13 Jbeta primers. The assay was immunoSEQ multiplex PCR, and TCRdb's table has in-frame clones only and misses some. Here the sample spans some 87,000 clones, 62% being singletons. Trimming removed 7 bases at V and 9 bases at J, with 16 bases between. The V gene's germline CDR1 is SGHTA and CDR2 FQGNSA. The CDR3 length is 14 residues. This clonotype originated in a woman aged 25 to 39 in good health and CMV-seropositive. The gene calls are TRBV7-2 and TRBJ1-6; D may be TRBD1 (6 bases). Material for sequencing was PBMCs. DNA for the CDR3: TGTGCCAGCATGAGGGGGACGAGCGGTTCACCCCTCCACTTT. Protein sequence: CASMRGTSGSPLHF.